These 32 T cell receptor beta chains originate from one sample sequenced in a study of radiation and T cells in renal cell carcinoma. The treatment denotes: treatment-naive control, cytoreductive nephrectomy. Clones were read by immunoSEQ multiplex PCR, and TCRdb kept only the in-frame ones, dropping some. This table holds some 16,000 clones, approximately 58% found once. The sequencing here drew on tumor tissue, taken from a patient whose treatment was nephrectomy without radiotherapy. These receptors all stem from a man aged 35 to 55 with renal cell carcinoma.

The rearrangement joins TRBV7-8 to TRBJ1-2; maybe TRBD1 (5 bases). The CDR3 length is 17 residues. The germline gives CDR1 SGHVS, CDR2 FQNEAQ. The V and J ends lost 4 bases and 7 bases respectively, with 25 bases between them. CDR3: CASSSNTPGRQRGGYTF. The CDR3 coding sequence is TGTGCCAGCAGCTCCAACACCCCCGGGAGACAGAGAGGTGGCTACACCTTC.

V is TRBV30 and J is TRBJ2-1; TRBD2 matches 8 bases. The germline gives CDR1 GTSNPN, CDR2 SVGIG (reference sequence). V shed 3 bases and J 4 bases; nucleotides not matched to a gene: 8. The CDR3 runs to 15 residues. The CDR3, as DNA: TGTGCCTGGAGGGCCCCCGGGGGGGGGTACAATGAGCAGTTCTTC. Translated, it gives CAWRAPGGGYNEQFF. Full variable domain (rest looked up from reference TRBV30 and TRBJ2-1): SQTIHQWPATLVQPVGSPLSLECTVEGTSNPNLYWYRQAAGRGLQLLFYSVGIGQISSEVPQNLSASRPQDRQFILSSKKLLLSDSGFYLCAWRAPGGGYNEQFFGPGTRLTVL.

This clone has a single count. CDR3 region: CASSYIGGDTEAFF. The CDR3 DNA reads as TGTGCCAGCAGTTATATAGGGGGGGACACTGAAGCTTTCTTT. V and J are TRBV6-5 and TRBJ1-1, with a weak D call TRBD1 (6 bases). The germline CDR1 and CDR2 sequences are MNHEY and SVGAGI. Deletions cut 3 bases from V and 3 bases from J, with 11 bases between. This CDR3 spans 14 amino acids.

The genes are TRBV6-5 and TRBJ2-1; unclear D gene. The length of the CDR3 is 12 residues. The germline gives CDR1 MNHEY, CDR2 SVGAGI. Trimming removed 1 base from V and 6 bases from J, with 4 bases in between. DNA for the CDR3: TGTGCCAGCAGTTACTGGGTCAATGAGCAGTTCTTC. It codes for CASSYWVNEQFF.

The CDR3 DNA is TGCGCCAGCAGCTTGCGGGCGGGGGCACAAGAGACCCAGTACTTC. This gives the protein CASSLRAGAQETQYF. J is TRBJ2-5 and V is TRBV5-1, with D maybe TRBD2 (7 bases). CDR1 and CDR2 (germline): SGHRS, YFSETQ. Trimming cost V 1 base and J 2 bases, with 12 bases left between them. There are 15 residues in the CDR3.

The chain couples TRBV5-1 to TRBJ2-7, with a weak D call TRBD2 (5 bases). Germline CDR1 reads SGHRS; CDR2 reads YFSETQ. The CDR3 contains 15 residues. The ends were cut back, 0 bases at V and 4 bases at J, with 14 bases in the middle. The chain's CDR3 is CASSLASGKGYEQYF. For the CDR3, the DNA is TGCGCCAGCAGCTTGGCCTCGGGGAAGGGTTACGAGCAGTACTTC.

By share of the sample, this clone is large (0.1 to 1%). This chain connects TRBV5-4 to TRBJ2-7, with D possibly matching TRBD2 (6 bases). Germline-derived CDR1 and CDR2 are SGHNT and YYREEE (reference sequence). This CDR3 has 13 residues. Trimming removed 2 bases from V and 5 bases from J, with 11 bases in between. The CDR3 region is CASSFTSWDEQYF. CDR3 coding DNA: TGTGCCAGCAGCTTTACTAGCTGGGACGAGCAGTACTTC.

J is TRBJ1-1 and V is TRBV5-6; D uncertain. The V and J ends lost 1 base and 7 bases respectively, with 14 bases between them. The CDR3 sequence is 14 residues long. Germline values: CDR1 SGHDT, CDR2 YYEEEE. The CDR3 sequence is CASSLFREDGEAFF. The CDR3, as DNA: TGTGCCAGCAGCTTGTTTCGGGAGGACGGTGAAGCTTTCTTT.

There are a few counts of this clone. This chain uses TRBV15 with TRBJ1-3; no reliable D call. The CDR3 totals 14 residues. Germline values: CDR1 LNHNV, CDR2 YYDKDF (reference sequence). Deletions cut 0 bases from V and 3 bases from J, with 6 bases between. CDR3 in amino acids: CATSRDHGGNTIYF. CDR3 in DNA: TGTGCCACCAGCAGAGATCACGGTGGAAACACCATATATTTT.

This clone was detected only once. This sample also contains other DNA sequences that code for the same CDR3. V is TRBV9 and J is TRBJ1-1; D gene unclear. V lost 2 bases to trimming and J lost 1 base, with 9 bases between them. CDR1 and CDR2 from the germline V gene are SGDLS and YYNGEE. The CDR3 is 14 residues long. CDR3 in DNA: TGTGCCAGCAGCGTGGGCAGTGGGAACACTGAAGCTTTCTTT. This sequence encodes CASSVGSGNTEAFF.

This clone was recorded a few times. The chain joins TRBV7-9 to TRBJ1-2, with TRBD1 as a possible D gene (5 bases). With 3 bases removed from V and 4 bases from J, the gap between germline ends came to 6 bases. This CDR3 spans 12 amino acids. CDR1 SEHNR and CDR2 FQNEAQ come from the germline V gene (reference sequence). Here the CDR3 DNA reads TGTGCCAGCAGCTTGGGGGGCTATGGCTACACCTTC. The encoded protein is CASSLGGYGYTF.

The CDR3 sequence: CASAHRDARDTQYF. CDR3 DNA: TGCGCCAGCGCACACCGGGACGCAAGAGATACGCAGTATTTT. The rearrangement links TRBV5-1 to TRBJ2-3, with D perhaps given as TRBD1 or TRBD2 (5 bases each). Per the germline V gene, CDR1 is SGHRS and CDR2 is YFSETQ. Deletions cut 7 bases from V and 5 bases from J, with 17 bases between. The CDR3 spans 14 residues. Full variable domain (rest looked up from reference TRBV5-1 and TRBJ2-3): KAGVTQTPRYLIKTRGQQVTLSCSPISGHRSVSWYQQTPGQGLQFLFEYFSETQRNKGNFPGRFSGRQFSNSRSEMNVSTLELGDSALYLCASAHRDARDTQYFGPGTRLTVL.

The J gene is TRBJ2-1, the V gene TRBV18; TRBD1 matches at 10 bases. CDR3 length: 15 amino acids. Looked up from germline, CDR1 is KGHSH and CDR2 is LQKENI. The trim removed 6 bases at V and 7 bases at J, leaving 9 bases unmatched. Written as DNA, the CDR3 is TGTGCCAGCTCCCGCCGGGACAGGGGTTGGAATGAGCAGTTCTTC. Encoded protein: CASSRRDRGWNEQFF.

The V gene is TRBV4-3, the J gene TRBJ1-6; tentative D call: TRBD1 (5 bases). The CDR3 has 16 amino acids. V lost 0 bases to trimming and J lost 3 bases, with 9 bases between them. The germline CDR1 and CDR2 sequences are LGHNA and YSLEER. The CDR3 sequence is CASSQDTGLYNSPLHF. The CDR3 DNA reads TGCGCCAGCAGCCAAGATACGGGGCTCTATAATTCACCCCTCCACTTT.

The rearrangement links TRBV27 to TRBJ1-2, with D possibly TRBD1 on 5 matching bases. Germline CDR1 MNHEY, CDR2 SMNVEV (reference sequence). The CDR3 spans 15 residues. V was trimmed by 4 bases and J by 4 bases, leaving 16 bases between them. The CDR3 DNA reads as TGTGCCAGCAGTTCGACAGCCCCACGGAGCTATGGCTACACCTTC. The encoded protein is CASSSTAPRSYGYTF.

The gene calls are TRBV29-1 and TRBJ1-2, with D uncertain. In germline, CDR1 is SQVTM, CDR2 ANQGSEA. V was trimmed by 2 bases and J by 8 bases, leaving 12 bases between them. The CDR3 is made up of 12 amino acids. The CDR3 reads CSVERSGVGYTF. The CDR3 DNA reads TGCAGCGTTGAAAGGTCTGGGGTCGGCTACACCTTC. Based on the CDR3 plus reference TRBV29-1 and TRBJ1-2, the full variable domain is SAVISQKPSRDICQRGTSLTIQCQVDSQVTMMFWYRQQPGQSLTLIATANQGSEATYESGFVIDKFPISRPNLTFSTLTVSNMSPEDSSIYLCSVERSGVGYTFGSGTRLTVV.

CDR3 amino acids: CASSLEGHGSPLHF. The CDR3 DNA sequence: TGTGCCAGCAGCTTGGAGGGGCATGGATCACCCCTCCACTTT. The gene calls are TRBV5-4 and TRBJ1-6; perhaps TRBD1 as D (5 bases). The CDR3 extends over 14 amino acids. Germline V lookup: CDR1 SGHNT, CDR2 YYREEE (reference sequence). Between the trimmed V and J ends, which lost 0 bases and 10 bases, there was a span of 11 bases.

The table lists this clone with a few counts. V and J are TRBV9 and TRBJ1-2; D is perhaps TRBD1 (5 bases). The CDR3 is made up of 12 amino acids. Germline values: CDR1 SGDLS, CDR2 YYNGEE. Trimming stripped 9 bases from V and 5 bases from J, with 14 bases between. CDR3 residues: CATSRDSYGYTF. Here the CDR3 DNA reads TGTGCCACCTCTCGGGACTCTTATGGCTACACCTTC. The variable domain in full, completed from reference TRBV9 and TRBJ1-2, reads DSGVTQTPKHLITATGQRVTLRCSPRSGDLSVYWYQQSLDQGLQFLIQYYNGEERAKGNILERFSAQQFPDLHSELNLSSLELGDSALYFCATSRDSYGYTFGSGTRLTVV.

This clone was detected only a few times. J is TRBJ2-5 and V is TRBV5-1; D uncertain. CDR1 is SGHRS, CDR2 YFSETQ, per germline. Trimming took 3 bases from V and 1 from J, leaving 10 bases between them. The CDR3 has 14 residues. The CDR3 DNA reads TGCGCCAGCAGCTCGGACCCAGCCCAAGAGACCCAGTACTTC. It is translated as CASSSDPAQETQYF.

The chain is built from TRBV7-9 and TRBJ2-3; tentative D call: TRBD2 (7 bases). The length of the CDR3 is 15 residues. V lost 0 bases and J 3 bases, leaving 10 bases between the germline ends. The germline gives CDR1 SEHNR, CDR2 FQNEAQ (reference sequence). The CDR3 nucleotides read TGTGCCAGCAGCTTAGCAAGCGGGACAACAGATACGCAGTATTTT. Its translation: CASSLASGTTDTQYF.

The gene calls are TRBV15 and TRBJ2-4; unclear D gene. V lost 3 bases to trimming and J lost 0 bases, with 9 bases between them. Germline CDR1 reads LNHNV; CDR2 reads YYDKDF (reference sequence). This CDR3 comprises 15 residues. DNA for the CDR3: TGTGCCACCAGCAGGCCAGAACTAGCCAAAAACATTCAGTACTTC. Protein sequence: CATSRPELAKNIQYF. Full variable domain (outside the CDR3, taken from reference TRBV15 and TRBJ2-4): DAMVIQNPRYQVTQFGKPVTLSCSQTLNHNVMYWYQQKSSQAPKLLFHYYDKDFNNEADTPDNFQSRRPNTSFCFLDIRSPGLGDTAMYLCATSRPELAKNIQYFGAGTRLSVL.

The chain employs TRBV11-2 and TRBJ1-2, with TRBD1 matching over 7 bases. Germline-derived CDR1 and CDR2 are SGHAT and FQNNGV. The CDR3 has 14 amino acids. Germline trimming cut 4 bases from V and 7 bases from J; bases unmatched to any gene: 9. The CDR3 DNA sequence: TGTGCCAGCAGCTCCCTAGGACAGGCTGTTGGCTACACCTTC. This translates into CASSSLGQAVGYTF.

The rearrangement links TRBV20-1 to TRBJ1-1; D is undetermined. CDR3 length: 11 amino acids. Germline lookup yields CDR1 DFQATT and CDR2 SNEGSKA (reference sequence). V was cut by 4 bases and J by 1 base, with 4 bases left in between. CDR3 bases: TGCAGTGCTAAAAGGAACACTGAAGCTTTCTTT. Its protein is CSAKRNTEAFF.

The chain carries TRBV5-1 and TRBJ2-3; D not resolved. In germline, CDR1 is SGHRS, CDR2 YFSETQ. CDR3 length: 14 residues. Trimming took off 0 bases at V and 2 bases at J, with 7 bases between the two ends. The CDR3 sequence is CASSLEPTTDTQYF. Here the CDR3 DNA reads TGCGCCAGCAGCTTGGAGCCCACCACAGATACGCAGTATTTT.

V gene TRBV15 combines with J gene TRBJ1-1; tentative D call: TRBD1 (6 bases). V was clipped by 1 base and J by 1 base, with 13 bases between them. The germline V gene encodes CDR1 LNHNV and CDR2 YYDKDF (reference sequence). The CDR3 loop spans 16 amino acids. Here the CDR3 reads CATSRGWSGANTEAFF. CDR3 sequence (DNA): TGTGCCACCAGCAGAGGATGGTCAGGGGCGAACACTGAAGCTTTCTTT.

CDR3 nucleotide sequence: TGTGCCAGCAGCCCTGGGAGAACTAGCACAGATACGCAGTATTTT. Its protein is CASSPGRTSTDTQYF. The chain recombines TRBV7-2 with TRBJ2-3; TRBD2 is a possible D gene (5 bases). The CDR3 consists of 15 residues. The V gene lost 5 bases and the J gene lost 0 bases, with 12 bases spanning the gap. Germline CDR1 and CDR2: SGHTA and FQGNSA.

This clone was picked up a small number of times. The rearrangement joins TRBV2 to TRBJ1-1, with 10 bases fitting TRBD1. The germline V gene encodes CDR1 SNHLY and CDR2 FYNNEI. The CDR3 covers 13 residues. With 6 bases clipped from V and 6 bases from J, the junction kept 4 bases outside the gene matches. The CDR3 loop is CASRGQGGSEAFF. CDR3 sequence (DNA): TGTGCCAGCAGAGGACAGGGGGGGTCTGAAGCTTTCTTT.

This clone was seen a single time. V is TRBV13 and J is TRBJ2-6; D possibly corresponds to TRBD1 (6 bases). Germline V CDR1 and CDR2: PRHDT, FYEKMQ (reference sequence). V was cut by 3 bases and J by 2 bases, with 8 bases left in between. The CDR3 loop spans 15 amino acids. CDR3 coding DNA: TGTGCCAGCAGCTTCAGGGGAACTGGGGCCAACGTCCTGACTTTC. Translation gives CASSFRGTGANVLTF. The full variable domain, with the rest looked up from reference TRBV13 and TRBJ2-6, is AAGVIQSPRHLIKEKRETATLKCYPIPRHDTVYWYQQGPGQDPQFLISFYEKMQSDKGSIPDRFSAQQFSDYHSELNMSSLELGDSALYFCASSFRGTGANVLTFGAGSRLTVL.

The rearrangement uses TRBV9 and TRBJ2-6; D remains unclear. V shed 3 bases and J shed 0 bases, with 7 bases lying between them. CDR1 SGDLS and CDR2 YYNGEE come from the germline V gene. The CDR3 totals 15 residues. CDR3 in amino acids: CASSEGVSGANVLTF. The CDR3 coding sequence is TGTGCCAGCAGCGAAGGAGTCTCTGGGGCCAACGTCCTGACTTTC. Based on the CDR3 plus reference TRBV9 and TRBJ2-6, the full variable domain is DSGVTQTPKHLITATGQRVTLRCSPRSGDLSVYWYQQSLDQGLQFLIQYYNGEERAKGNILERFSAQQFPDLHSELNLSSLELGDSALYFCASSEGVSGANVLTFGAGSRLTVL.

CDR3 region: CASTGEGRKLFF. CDR3 nucleotides: TGTGCCAGCACCGGAGAGGGTAGGAAACTGTTTTTT. V is TRBV2 and J is TRBJ1-4, with no clear D. This CDR3 contains 12 residues. Trimming took 7 bases from V and 11 from J, leaving 14 bases between them. In germline, CDR1 is SNHLY, CDR2 FYNNEI.

Note on this clone: This same CDR3 is encoded by further DNA sequences in the sample. The chain carries TRBV6-4 and TRBJ2-3; possible D gene TRBD1, 5 bases. Germline V gene lookup returns CDR1 MRHNA and CDR2 SNTAGT. This CDR3 contains 14 residues. The germline V and J ends were trimmed by 0 bases and 1 base, with 5 bases remaining between them. In DNA form, the CDR3 reads TGTGCCAGCAGTGACTCAGGGGGCACAGATACGCAGTATTTT. Residues: CASSDSGGTDTQYF.

This sequence joins TRBV19 and TRBJ1-2; D not certain. Deletions cut 5 bases from V and 1 base from J, with 5 bases between. Germline assignment: CDR1 LNHDA and CDR2 SQIVND (reference sequence). The CDR3 contains 12 residues. The DNA of the CDR3 is TGTGCCAGTAGTCGAAATAACTATGGCTACACCTTC. The encoded protein is CASSRNNYGYTF.